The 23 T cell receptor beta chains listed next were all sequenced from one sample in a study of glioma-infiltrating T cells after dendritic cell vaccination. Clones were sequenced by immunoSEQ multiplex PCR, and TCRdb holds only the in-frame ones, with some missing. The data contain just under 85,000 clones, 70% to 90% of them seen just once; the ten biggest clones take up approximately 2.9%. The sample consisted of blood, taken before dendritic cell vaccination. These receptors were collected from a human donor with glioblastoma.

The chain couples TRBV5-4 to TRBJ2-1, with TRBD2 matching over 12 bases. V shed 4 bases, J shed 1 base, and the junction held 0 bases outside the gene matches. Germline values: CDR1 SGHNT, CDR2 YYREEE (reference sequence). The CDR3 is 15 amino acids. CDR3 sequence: CASSGLAGSYNEQFF. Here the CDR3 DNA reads TGTGCCAGCAGCGGACTAGCGGGGTCCTACAATGAGCAGTTCTTC.

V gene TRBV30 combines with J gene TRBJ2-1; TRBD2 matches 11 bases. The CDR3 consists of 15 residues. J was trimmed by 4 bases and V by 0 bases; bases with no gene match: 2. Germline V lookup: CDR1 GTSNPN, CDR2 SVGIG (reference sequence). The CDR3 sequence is CAWSVLAGVYNEQFF. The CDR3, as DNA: TGTGCCTGGAGTGTACTAGCGGGGGTATACAATGAGCAGTTCTTC.

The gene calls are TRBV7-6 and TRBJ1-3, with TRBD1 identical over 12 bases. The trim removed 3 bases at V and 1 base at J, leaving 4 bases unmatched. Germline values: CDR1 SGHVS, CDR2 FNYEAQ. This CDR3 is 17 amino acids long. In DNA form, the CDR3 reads TGTGCCAGCAGCTTGGAGGGACAGGGGGCTTCTGGAAACACCATATATTTT. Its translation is CASSLEGQGASGNTIYF. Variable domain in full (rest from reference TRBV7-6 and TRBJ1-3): GAGVSQSPRYKVTKRGQDVALRCDPISGHVSLYWYRQALGQGPEFLTYFNYEAQQDKSGLPNDRFSAERPEGSISTLTIQRTEQRDSAMYRCASSLEGQGASGNTIYFGEGSWLTVV.

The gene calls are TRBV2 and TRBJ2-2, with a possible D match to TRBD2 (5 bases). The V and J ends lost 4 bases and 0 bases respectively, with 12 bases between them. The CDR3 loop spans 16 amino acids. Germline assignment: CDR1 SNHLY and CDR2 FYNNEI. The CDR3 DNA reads TGTGCCAGCAGTGGGAGAGGGATTGCGAACACCGGGGAGCTGTTTTTT. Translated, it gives CASSGRGIANTGELFF.

In nucleotides, the CDR3 is TGCGCCAGCACTCGAACGGGACTAGCGGAGAGCACAGATACGCAGTATTTT. It specifies CASTRTGLAESTDTQYF. The J gene is TRBJ2-3, the V gene TRBV4-1; 11 nucleotides agree with TRBD2. CDR3 length equals 17 residues. Trimming cost V 7 bases and J 0 bases; bases outside gene matches: 9. In germline, CDR1 is MGHRA, CDR2 YSYEKL.

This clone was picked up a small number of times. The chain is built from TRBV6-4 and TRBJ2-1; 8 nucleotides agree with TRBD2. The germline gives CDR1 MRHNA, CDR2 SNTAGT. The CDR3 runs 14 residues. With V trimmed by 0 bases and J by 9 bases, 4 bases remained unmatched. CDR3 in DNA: TGTGCCAGCAGTGACTCGACGGGAGGGGGTGAGCAGTTCTTC. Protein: CASSDSTGGGEQFF.

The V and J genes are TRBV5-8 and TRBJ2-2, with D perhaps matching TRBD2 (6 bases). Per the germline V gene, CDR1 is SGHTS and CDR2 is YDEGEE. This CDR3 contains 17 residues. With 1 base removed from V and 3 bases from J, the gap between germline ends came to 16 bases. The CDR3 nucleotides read TGTGCCAGCAGCTTGCTGGGGGGATCGGTCGACACCGGGGAGCTGTTTTTT. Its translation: CASSLLGGSVDTGELFF. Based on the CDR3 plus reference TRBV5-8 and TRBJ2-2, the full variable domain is EAGVTQSPTHLIKTRGQQATLRCSPISGHTSVYWYQQALGLGLQFLLWYDEGEERNRGNFPPRFSGRQFPNYSSELNVNALELEDSALYLCASSLLGGSVDTGELFFGEGSRLTVL.

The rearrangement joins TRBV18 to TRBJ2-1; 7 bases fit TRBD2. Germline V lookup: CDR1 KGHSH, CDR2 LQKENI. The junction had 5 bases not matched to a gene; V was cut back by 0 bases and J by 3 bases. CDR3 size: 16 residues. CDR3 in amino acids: CASSPPGLQNYNEQFF. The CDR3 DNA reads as TGTGCCAGCTCACCACCGGGACTACAAAACTACAATGAGCAGTTCTTC.

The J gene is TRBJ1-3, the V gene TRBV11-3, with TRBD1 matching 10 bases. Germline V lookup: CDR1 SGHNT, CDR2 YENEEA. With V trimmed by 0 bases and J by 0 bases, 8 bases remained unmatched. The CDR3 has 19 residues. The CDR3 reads CASSLDGTGALLSGNTIYF. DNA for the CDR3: TGTGCCAGCAGCTTAGATGGGACAGGGGCGCTCCTCTCTGGAAACACCATATATTTT.

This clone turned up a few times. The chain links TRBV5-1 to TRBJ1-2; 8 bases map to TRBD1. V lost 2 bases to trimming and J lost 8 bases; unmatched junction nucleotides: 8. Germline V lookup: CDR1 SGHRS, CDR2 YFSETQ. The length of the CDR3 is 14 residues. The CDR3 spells CASSLDRGAGGYTF. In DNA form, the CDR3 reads TGCGCCAGCAGCTTAGACAGGGGCGCGGGGGGCTACACCTTC.

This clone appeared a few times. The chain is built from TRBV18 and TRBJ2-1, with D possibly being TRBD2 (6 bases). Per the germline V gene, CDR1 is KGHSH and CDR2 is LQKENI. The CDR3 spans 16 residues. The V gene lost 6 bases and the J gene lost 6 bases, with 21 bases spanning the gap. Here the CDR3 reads CASSERAGRPPNEQFF. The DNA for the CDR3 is TGTGCCAGCTCGGAACGGGCGGGGAGGCCCCCCAATGAGCAGTTCTTC.

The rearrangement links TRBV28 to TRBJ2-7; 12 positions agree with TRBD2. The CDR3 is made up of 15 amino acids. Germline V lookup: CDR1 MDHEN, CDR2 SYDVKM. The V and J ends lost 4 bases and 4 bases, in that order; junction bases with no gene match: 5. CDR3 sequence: CASSSAGTSGYEQYF. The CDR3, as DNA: TGTGCCAGCAGTTCCGCCGGGACTAGCGGGTACGAGCAGTACTTC.

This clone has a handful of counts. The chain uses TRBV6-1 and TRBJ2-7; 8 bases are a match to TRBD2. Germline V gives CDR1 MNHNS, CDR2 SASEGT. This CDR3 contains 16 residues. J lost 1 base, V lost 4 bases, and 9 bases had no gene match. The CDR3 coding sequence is TGTGCCAGCAGTGCAGAGCCCGGGGGGGGTTCCTACGAGCAGTACTTC. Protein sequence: CASSAEPGGGSYEQYF.

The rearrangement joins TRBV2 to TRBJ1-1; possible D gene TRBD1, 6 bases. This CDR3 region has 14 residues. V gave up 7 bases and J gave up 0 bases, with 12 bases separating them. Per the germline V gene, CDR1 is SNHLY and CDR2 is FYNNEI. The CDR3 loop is CASKGGAMNTEAFF. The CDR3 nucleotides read TGTGCCAGCAAAGGGGGTGCGATGAACACTGAAGCTTTCTTT. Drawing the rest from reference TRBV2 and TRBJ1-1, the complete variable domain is EPEVTQTPSHQVTQMGQEVILRCVPISNHLYFYWYRQILGQKVEFLVSFYNNEISEKSEIFDDQFSVERPDGSNFTLKIRSTKLEDSAMYFCASKGGAMNTEAFFGQGTRLTVV.

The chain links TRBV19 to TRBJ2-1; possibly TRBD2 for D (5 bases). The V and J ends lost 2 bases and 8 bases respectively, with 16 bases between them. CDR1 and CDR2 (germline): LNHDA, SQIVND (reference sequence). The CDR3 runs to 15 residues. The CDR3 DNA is TGTGCCAGTAGTATATCTAGCATCGGTGGCGATGAGCAGTTCTTC. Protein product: CASSISSIGGDEQFF.

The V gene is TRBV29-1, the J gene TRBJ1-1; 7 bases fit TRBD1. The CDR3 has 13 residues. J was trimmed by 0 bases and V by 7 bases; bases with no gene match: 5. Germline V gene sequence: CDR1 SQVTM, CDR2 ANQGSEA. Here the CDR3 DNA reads TGCAGCGCCTTGGGACAGTTGAACACTGAAGCTTTCTTT. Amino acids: CSALGQLNTEAFF.

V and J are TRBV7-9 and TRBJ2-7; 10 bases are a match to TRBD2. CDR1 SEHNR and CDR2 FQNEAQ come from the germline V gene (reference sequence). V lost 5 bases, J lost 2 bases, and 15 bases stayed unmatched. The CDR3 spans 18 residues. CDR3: CASSRSGSGRAGAYEQYF. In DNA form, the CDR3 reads TGTGCCAGCAGCCGGTCTGGGAGCGGGAGGGCCGGGGCCTACGAGCAGTACTTC.

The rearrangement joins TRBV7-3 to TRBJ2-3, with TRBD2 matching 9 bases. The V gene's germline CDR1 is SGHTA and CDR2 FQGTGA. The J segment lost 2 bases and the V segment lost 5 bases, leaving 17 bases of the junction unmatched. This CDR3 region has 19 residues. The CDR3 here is CASSPGALQRGDPTDTQYF. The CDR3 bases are TGTGCCAGCAGCCCTGGGGCCCTTCAGCGGGGGGACCCCACAGATACGCAGTATTTT.

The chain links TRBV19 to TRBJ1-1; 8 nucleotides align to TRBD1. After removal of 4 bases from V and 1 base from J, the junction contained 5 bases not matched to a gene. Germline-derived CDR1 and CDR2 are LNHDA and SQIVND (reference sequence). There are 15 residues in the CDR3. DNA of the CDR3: TGTGCCAGTAGTAGAGGACAGGGTAGGAACACTGAAGCTTTCTTT. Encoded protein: CASSRGQGRNTEAFF. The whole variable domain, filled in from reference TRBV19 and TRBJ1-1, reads DGGITQSPKYLFRKEGQNVTLSCEQNLNHDAMYWYRQDPGQGLRLIYYSQIVNDFQKGDIAEGYSVSREKKESFPLTVTSAQKNPTAFYLCASSRGQGRNTEAFFGQGTRLTVV.

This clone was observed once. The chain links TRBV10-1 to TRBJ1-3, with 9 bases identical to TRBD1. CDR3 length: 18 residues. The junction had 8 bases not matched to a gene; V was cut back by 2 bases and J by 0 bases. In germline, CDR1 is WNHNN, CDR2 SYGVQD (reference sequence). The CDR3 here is CASSEPGQGTSSGNTIYF. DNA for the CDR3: TGCGCCAGCAGTGAGCCGGGACAGGGTACAAGCTCTGGAAACACCATATATTTT.

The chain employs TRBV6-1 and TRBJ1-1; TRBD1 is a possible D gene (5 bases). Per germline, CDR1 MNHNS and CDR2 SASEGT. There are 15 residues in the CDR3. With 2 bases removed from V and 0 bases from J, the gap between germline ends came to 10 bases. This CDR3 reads CASSEWGQMNTEAFF. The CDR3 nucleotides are TGTGCCAGCAGTGAATGGGGCCAGATGAACACTGAAGCTTTCTTT.

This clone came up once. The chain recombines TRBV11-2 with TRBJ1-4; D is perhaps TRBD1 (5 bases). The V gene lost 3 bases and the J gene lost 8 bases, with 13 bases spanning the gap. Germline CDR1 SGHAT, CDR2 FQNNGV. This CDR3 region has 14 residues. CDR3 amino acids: CASSLDNNSEKLFF. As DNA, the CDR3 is TGTGCCAGCAGCTTGGACAACAACAGCGAAAAACTGTTTTTT.

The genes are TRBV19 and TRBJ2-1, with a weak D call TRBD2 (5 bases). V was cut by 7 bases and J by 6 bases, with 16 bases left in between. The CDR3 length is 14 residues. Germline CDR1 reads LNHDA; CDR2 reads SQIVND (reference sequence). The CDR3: CASKVSGSINEQFF. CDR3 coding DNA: TGTGCCAGTAAGGTGAGCGGATCGATCAATGAGCAGTTCTTC. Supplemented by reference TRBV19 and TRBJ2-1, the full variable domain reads DGGITQSPKYLFRKEGQNVTLSCEQNLNHDAMYWYRQDPGQGLRLIYYSQIVNDFQKGDIAEGYSVSREKKESFPLTVTSAQKNPTAFYLCASKVSGSINEQFFGPGTRLTVL.